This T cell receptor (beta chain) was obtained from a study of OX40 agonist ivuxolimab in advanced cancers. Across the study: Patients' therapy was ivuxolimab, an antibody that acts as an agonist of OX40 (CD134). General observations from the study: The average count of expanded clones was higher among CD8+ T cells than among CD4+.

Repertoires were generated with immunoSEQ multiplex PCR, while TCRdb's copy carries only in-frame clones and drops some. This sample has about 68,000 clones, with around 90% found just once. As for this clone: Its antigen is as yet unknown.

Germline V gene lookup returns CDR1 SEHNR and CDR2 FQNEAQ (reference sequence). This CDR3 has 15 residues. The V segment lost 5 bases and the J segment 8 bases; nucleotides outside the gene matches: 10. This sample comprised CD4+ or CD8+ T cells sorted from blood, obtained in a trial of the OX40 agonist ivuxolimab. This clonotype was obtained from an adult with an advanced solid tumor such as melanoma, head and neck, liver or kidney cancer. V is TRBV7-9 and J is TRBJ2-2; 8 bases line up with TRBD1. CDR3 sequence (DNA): TGTGCCAGCAGCCAAACGGGACAGGCCTTAGGGGAGCTGTTTTTT. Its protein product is CASSQTGQALGELFF.